The TCR beta chain under discussion was sequenced for a study of OX40 agonist ivuxolimab in advanced cancers. Trimming removed 3 bases at V and 0 bases at J, with 3 bases between. The CDR3 consists of 13 residues. CDR1 is SGHAT, CDR2 FQNNGV, per germline. The protocol was immunoSEQ multiplex PCR, while the TCRdb copy is restricted to in-frame clones and leaves out a portion. Here the sample spans tens of thousands of clones, over 75% being singletons. The sequences come from CD4+ or CD8+ T cells sorted from blood, collected in a trial of the OX40 agonist ivuxolimab. The sequence came from an adult with an advanced solid tumor such as melanoma, head and neck, liver or kidney cancer. The J gene is TRBJ1-5, the V gene TRBV11-2; no firm D call. The CDR3 DNA reads TGTGCCAGCAGCTTTGATAGCAATCAGCCCCAGCATTTT. This gives the protein CASSFDSNQPQHF.